This T cell receptor beta chain was identified in a study of blood T cell repertoires in COVID-19. Study as a whole: Specimens from acute and convalescent COVID-19 originated in the United States, Italy and Spain. From T cells, B-cell-depleted T cells, or PBMCs came the material, which was cDNA or gDNA.

This CDR3 comprises 15 residues. The germline V gene has CDR1 MDHEN and CDR2 SYDVKM. V lost 3 bases, J lost 0 bases, and 5 bases stayed unmatched. Residents of approximately 25 US areas, aged about 18 to 95 years, made up the participants. Exposed participants came across a COVID-19 case within 2 weeks before study entry. The assay was immunoSEQ multiplex PCR, and TCRdb's table has in-frame clones only and misses some. This sample carries 150,000 to 200,000 clones, over 80% of them seen once, and the ten largest clones take roughly 5%. Sequenced: PBMCs or T cells enriched from blood (not recorded which). The chain joins TRBV28 to TRBJ2-7; 7 bases are shared with TRBD2. The clonotype comes from a man between 65 and 85 years old who had been exposed to COVID-19. The CDR3 nucleotides read TGTGCCAGCAGTTTCGTGGCTAGCGGCTCCTACGAGCAGTACTTC. Protein: CASSFVASGSYEQYF.